This TCR beta chain was found in a study of T cells after yellow fever vaccination. The study's findings and limits: FACS-sorted repertoires could harbor abundant contaminating bulk-population clonotypes.

One entry per CDR3 protein results from TCRdb running MiXCR on the 5' RACE reads. The sample shows about 360,000 distinct CDR3 sequences, 6.2% of them seen only once. With regard to this clonotype: Its antigen is unidentified.

CDR1 and CDR2 from the germline V gene are MDHEN and SYDVKM. The V end lost 11 bases, the J end lost 4 bases, and 17 bases lay between the germline ends. The CDR3 spans 14 residues. This specimen consisted of PBMCs, obtained 5 days after the yellow fever booster vaccination. The receptor's source is a man aged 25-40 years who received the YFV17D yellow fever vaccine. The chain uses TRBV28 and TRBJ2-2; D possibly corresponds to TRBD2 (6 bases). The CDR3 region is CACNSGVSTGELFF. DNA for the CDR3: TGTGCCTGCAATAGCGGAGTTTCCACCGGGGAGCTGTTTTTT.